Each of the 25 T cell receptor beta chains below was sequenced from the same sample in a study of T cell repertoires in cytomegalovirus infection. Each CDR3 protein gets one entry after TCRdb re-called the reads with MiXCR. The sample gives fewer than 200,000 distinct CDR3 sequences, 20% to 25% of which show up once; 20% to 30% is in the top ten. The antigens of these receptors remain unknown. Source: CD8+ T cells from cultured PBMCs, taken from culture after CMV antigen stimulation. The receptors were gathered from a human donor in good health (CMV status not recorded). Some clones in this sample may be carry-over from other donors' samples.

The gene calls are TRBV7-9 and TRBJ1-5; D call uncertain. CDR3 length: 17 amino acids. Trimming took 0 bases from V and 0 from J, leaving 12 bases between them. CDR1 is SEHNR, CDR2 FQNEAQ, per germline (reference sequence). CDR3 sequence (DNA): TGTGCCAGCAGCTTAGCCGTGGGCCCTTATAGCAATCAGCCCCAGCATTTT. This translates into CASSLAVGPYSNQPQHF.

The V and J genes are TRBV4-3 and TRBJ1-5; no reliable D call. The CDR3 runs 13 residues. Germline CDR1 is LGHNA and CDR2 is YSLEER. V was shortened by 4 bases and J by 4 bases, with 8 bases between the two germline ends. The CDR3 here is CASSRTENQPQHF. As DNA, the CDR3 is TGCGCCAGCAGCCGTACGGAGAATCAGCCCCAGCATTTT.

The chain carries TRBV7-8 and TRBJ2-2; D tentatively reads TRBD1 or TRBD2 (5 bases each). CDR3 length: 14 residues. Germline CDR1 SGHVS, CDR2 FQNEAQ. V was shortened by 5 bases and J by 6 bases, with 13 bases between the two germline ends. In nucleotides, the CDR3 is TGTGCCAGCAGCCTCGGGGCTGGGTCCGGGGAGCTGTTTTTT. The encoded protein is CASSLGAGSGELFF.

The chain recombines TRBV2 with TRBJ2-7, with 7 bases lining up with TRBD2. This CDR3 is built from 14 residues. V shed 6 bases, J shed 2 bases, and the junction held 7 bases outside the gene matches. CDR1 is SNHLY and CDR2 is FYNNEI in the germline V gene. The CDR3 here is CASRDRRGAYEQYF. The CDR3 nucleotides are TGTGCCAGCAGAGACAGACGGGGGGCCTACGAGCAGTACTTC.

The CDR3 protein is CASSPEAAPYEQYF. CDR3 nucleotides: TGCGCCAGCAGCCCCGAGGCCGCCCCCTACGAGCAGTACTTC. The rearrangement uses TRBV4-1 and TRBJ2-7; D unresolved. The germline V gene encodes CDR1 MGHRA and CDR2 YSYEKL. The V end was cut by 4 bases, the J end by 2 bases, with 12 bases between. The CDR3 runs 14 residues.

This clonotype is judged medium-sized. The rearrangement joins TRBV4-1 to TRBJ1-5; D gene ambiguous. CDR3 length: 16 amino acids. CDR1 MGHRA and CDR2 YSYEKL come from the germline V gene. The V and J ends lost 2 bases and 6 bases respectively, with 17 bases between them. The CDR3 region has the DNA TGCGCCAGCAGCCAAACCACAGAGACTCAGCGTCAGCCCCAGCATTTT. Translated: CASSQTTETQRQPQHF.

This clonotype ranks as medium-sized. The gene calls are TRBV12-3 or TRBV12-4 and TRBJ1-6, with a weak D call TRBD1 (5 bases). The CDR3 runs 14 residues. V gave up 3 bases and J gave up 4 bases, with 7 bases separating them. The CDR3 nucleotides are TGTGCCAGCAGTTTTTCAGGGTATAATTCACCCCTCCACTTT. Its protein product is CASSFSGYNSPLHF.

This clonotype was observed a handful of times. The genes are TRBV9 and TRBJ2-7; D perhaps matches TRBD2 (5 bases). The CDR3 has 13 amino acids. Trimming cost V 4 bases and J 7 bases, with 15 bases left between them. The germline V gene encodes CDR1 SGDLS and CDR2 YYNGEE. CDR3 DNA sequence: TGTGCCAGCAGCCGCGGGTCGGGATATGAGCAGTACTTC. Protein sequence: CASSRGSGYEQYF.

CDR3 amino acids: CATSSTQGTGGTEAFF. DNA of the CDR3: TGTGCCACCAGCAGTACTCAAGGGACAGGAGGCACTGAAGCTTTCTTT. This rearrangement joins TRBV15 to TRBJ1-1; 8 positions agree with TRBD1. Germline loops: CDR1 LNHNV, CDR2 YYDKDF (reference sequence). The CDR3 covers 16 residues. V dropped 3 bases and J dropped 4; count of bases not matched to a gene: 10.

The chain employs TRBV18 and TRBJ1-5, with 10 bases that match TRBD1. Trimming took 0 bases from V and 6 from J; bases not matched to a gene: 11. There are 18 residues in the CDR3. Looked up from germline, CDR1 is KGHSH and CDR2 is LQKENI. The CDR3 here is CASSPPGQGLVAGQPQHF. The CDR3 nucleotides read TGTGCCAGCTCACCACCGGGACAGGGGTTAGTTGCTGGTCAGCCCCAGCATTTT.

This clonotype was recorded a few times. The V gene is TRBV19, the J gene TRBJ1-6; 7 bases align to TRBD1. The CDR3 is 17 amino acids. Looked up from germline, CDR1 is LNHDA and CDR2 is SQIVND (reference sequence). Unmatched junction bases numbered 14, after V lost 7 bases and J lost 5 bases. This chain's CDR3 is CASNPASGQDNNSPLHF. The CDR3 coding sequence is TGTGCCAGTAACCCTGCAAGCGGACAGGATAATAATTCACCCCTCCACTTT.

This clonotype was observed a handful of times. This chain links TRBV7-9 with TRBJ2-3, with 14 bases identical to TRBD2. The CDR3 runs 19 residues. Trimming removed 5 bases from V and 4 bases from J; junction bases left unmatched: 14. Germline V gene lookup returns CDR1 SEHNR and CDR2 FQNEAQ (reference sequence). The CDR3 reads CASSPDRGLAGGLSDTQYF. Here the CDR3 DNA reads TGTGCCAGCAGCCCCGATCGAGGACTAGCGGGGGGTCTCTCAGATACGCAGTATTTT. Drawing the rest from reference TRBV7-9 and TRBJ2-3, the complete variable domain is DTGVSQNPRHKITKRGQNVTFRCDPISEHNRLYWYRQTLGQGPEFLTYFQNEAQLEKSRLLSDRFSAERPKGSFSTLEIQRTEQGDSAMYLCASSPDRGLAGGLSDTQYFGPGTRLTVL.

This clonotype was seen more than once but under ten times. CDR3 sequence reads: CASTPGTEPSSYNEQFF. The CDR3 DNA reads TGTGCCAGCACCCCCGGGACAGAACCTTCCTCCTACAATGAGCAGTTCTTC. The J gene is TRBJ2-1, the V gene TRBV27, with 7 positions matching TRBD1. The CDR3 extends over 17 amino acids. After removal of 7 bases from V and 0 bases from J, the junction contained 12 bases not matched to a gene. Germline CDR1 MNHEY, CDR2 SMNVEV (reference sequence).

The chain joins TRBV7-2 to TRBJ1-1; D is unresolved. This CDR3 is built from 15 residues. Germline V gives CDR1 SGHTA, CDR2 FQGNSA. The V and J ends lost 5 bases and 1 base respectively, with 14 bases between them. The CDR3 loop reads CASSPTWVTNTEAFF. DNA of the CDR3: TGTGCCAGCAGCCCAACTTGGGTAACGAACACTGAAGCTTTCTTT.

This clonotype was picked up a small number of times. This chain connects TRBV7-2 to TRBJ1-5; the D is unclear. Trimming took 4 bases from V and 4 from J, leaving 17 bases between them. CDR3 length: 16 amino acids. Looked up from germline, CDR1 is SGHTA and CDR2 is FQGNSA. The CDR3 nucleotides read TGTGCCAGCAGCTCCCATCCCCGGGAGTTGAATCAGCCCCAGCATTTT. It specifies CASSSHPRELNQPQHF. Full variable domain (outside the CDR3, taken from reference TRBV7-2 and TRBJ1-5): GAGVSQSPSNKVTEKGKDVELRCDPISGHTALYWYRQSLGQGLEFLIYFQGNSAPDKSGLPSDRFSAERTGGSVSTLTIQRTQQEDSAVYLCASSSHPRELNQPQHFGDGTRLSIL.

V usage is TRBV6-8 and J usage is TRBJ2-7, with D hard to call. This CDR3 is 14 amino acids long. The V and J ends lost 6 bases and 2 bases respectively, with 14 bases between them. CDR1 and CDR2 (germline): MNHGY, SAAAGT. The CDR3 reads CASSPAGPAYEQYF. DNA for the CDR3: TGTGCCAGCAGCCCCGCCGGTCCAGCCTACGAGCAGTACTTC.

This clonotype was counted a few times. This chain links TRBV12-3 or TRBV12-4 with TRBJ1-1; D is possibly TRBD1 (6 bases). The V gene lost 4 bases and the J gene lost 0 bases, with 24 bases spanning the gap. The CDR3 extends over 19 amino acids. Here the CDR3 DNA reads TGTGCCAGCAGTTCGTACAGGGAGGGAATCTTTACGATGAACACTGAAGCTTTCTTT. Translation: CASSSYREGIFTMNTEAFF.

This rearrangement joins TRBV14 to TRBJ1-1, with 9 bases matching TRBD1. From germline, CDR1 is SGHDN and CDR2 FVKESK. The CDR3 sequence is 19 residues long. With 4 bases clipped from V and 2 bases from J, the junction kept 17 bases outside the gene matches. For the CDR3, the DNA is TGTGCCAGCAGCCTAAAACTCACCCTCGGGACAGGGTCCAACACTGAAGCTTTCTTT. Its protein product is CASSLKLTLGTGSNTEAFF.

The chain couples TRBV7-6 to TRBJ2-7, with 7 bases lining up with TRBD2. J lost 2 bases, V lost 1 base, and 5 bases had no gene match. The CDR3 is made up of 15 amino acids. The germline gives CDR1 SGHVS, CDR2 FNYEAQ. The CDR3 region is CASSLGASGPYEQYF. The DNA of the CDR3 is TGTGCCAGCAGCTTAGGGGCTAGCGGCCCCTACGAGCAGTACTTC.

This chain links TRBV7-2 with TRBJ2-1; the match to TRBD1 covers 10 bases. CDR1 is SGHTA and CDR2 is FQGNSA in the germline V gene. The ends lost 5 bases at V and 3 bases at J; junction bases unmatched: 4. The CDR3 contains 15 residues. CDR3: CASSGDRGHYNEQFF. CDR3 nucleotide sequence: TGTGCCAGCAGCGGAGACAGGGGGCACTACAATGAGCAGTTCTTC.

The J gene is TRBJ1-6, the V gene TRBV7-9; tentative D call: TRBD1 (6 bases). CDR1 and CDR2 (germline): SEHNR, FQNEAQ (reference sequence). The CDR3 loop spans 14 amino acids. The ends were cut back, 6 bases at V and 9 bases at J, with 15 bases in the middle. This CDR3 reads CASSKGGGGSPLHF. In nucleotides, the CDR3 is TGTGCCAGCAGTAAAGGAGGGGGAGGTTCACCCCTCCACTTT.

The chain is built from TRBV6-8 and TRBJ2-7, with a possible D match to TRBD1 (5 bases). The V gene lost 4 bases and the J gene lost 6 bases, with 10 bases spanning the gap. The germline CDR1 and CDR2 sequences are MNHGY and SAAAGT. This CDR3 comprises 12 residues. The CDR3 spells CASSSNRLEQYF. The CDR3 nucleotides are TGTGCCAGCAGTTCAAACAGGCTCGAGCAGTACTTC.

The sample holds a few counts of this clonotype. The chain combines TRBV2 with TRBJ1-5; TRBD1 might be the D (5 bases). Germline V gives CDR1 SNHLY, CDR2 FYNNEI. Trimming stripped 1 base from V and 2 bases from J, with 15 bases between. The CDR3 spans 17 residues. The CDR3, as DNA: TGTGCCAGCAGTGAAGATGTCGGGGGGAAAGGCAATCAGCCCCAGCATTTT. Residues: CASSEDVGGKGNQPQHF.

This chain links TRBV9 with TRBJ2-1; 10 nucleotides align to TRBD2. The length of the CDR3 is 18 residues. In germline, CDR1 is SGDLS, CDR2 YYNGEE. V shed 4 bases, J shed 1 base, and the junction held 11 bases outside the gene matches. The CDR3, as DNA: TGTGCCAGCAGCTATCCTCGTAGCGGGGGGAAATCCTACAATGAGCAGTTCTTC. As protein: CASSYPRSGGKSYNEQFF.

The table lists this clonotype with a few counts. The chain links TRBV19 to TRBJ2-7, with 8 bases lining up with TRBD2. The CDR3 is 14 amino acids. Germline trimming cut 1 base from V and 7 bases from J; bases unmatched to any gene: 6. The V gene's germline CDR1 is LNHDA and CDR2 SQIVND (reference sequence). In DNA form, the CDR3 reads TGTGCCAGTAGTATAGCGGCGGGGGGCTGGGAGCAGTACTTC. Translated, it gives CASSIAAGGWEQYF.